The clone carrying this TCR beta chain occurred a few times. What it binds is unknown. The data stem from a study of T-cell memory formation after mild COVID-19. Barcoded TCR alpha and TCR beta cDNA libraries with UMIs came from 5'RACE using constant-segment primers. From the 5' RACE reads, TCRdb called clonotypes with MiXCR, one entry per CDR3 protein. The sample shows fewer than 650,000 distinct CDR3 sequences, less than 25% of them seen only once. Findings of the study overall: Cross-reactive memory appears to have joined, as suggested by some responding clones showing up in pre-infection memory. From day 15 to 85, contracting clones were balanced between CD4 and CD8, whereas later expanders leaned toward CD4+. CD8+ contracting clones occupied EMRA, while CD4+ ones occupied mainly CM and EM.

Trimming took 5 bases from V and 10 from J; bases not matched to a gene: 9. Germline V gene lookup returns CDR1 MRHNA and CDR2 SNTAGT. The length of the CDR3 is 15 residues. V and J are TRBV6-4 and TRBJ2-1; the match to TRBD2 covers 12 bases. This TCR derives from an adult woman who had mild COVID-19 (a few samples of this study predate the infection). Cell type and time point are not known. The sample comprised PBMCs or a T cell subset sorted from them (not recorded which). CDR3 sequence reads: CASSLTSGGAEEQFF. As DNA, the CDR3 is TGTGCCAGCAGTTTGACTAGCGGGGGTGCGGAGGAGCAGTTCTTC.